This T cell receptor (beta chain) was captured by sequencing in a study of blood T cell repertoires in COVID-19. In the original analysis: Quantification of nucleated cells was approximated via reference gene primer amplification. Using immunoSEQ multiplex PCR, the repertoire was profiled, and TCRdb retains in-frame clones only, with some absent. For V, J and clone size, that table is used; D and trimming come from the DNA. The sample has approximately 300,000 clones, about 86% seen once. Sequencing was done on a sample of peripheral blood. This TCR derives from a woman aged 50 to 60 with acute or convalescent COVID-19.

CDR3 amino acids: CASTPMSGASTDTQYF. The CDR3 DNA is TGTGCCAGCACCCCGATGAGTGGGGCCAGCACAGATACGCAGTATTTT. V and J are TRBV7-8 and TRBJ2-3, with D possibly TRBD1 on 5 matching bases. The CDR3 loop spans 16 amino acids. V lost 7 bases to trimming and J lost 0 bases, with 17 bases between them. The germline V gene encodes CDR1 SGHVS and CDR2 FQNEAQ.